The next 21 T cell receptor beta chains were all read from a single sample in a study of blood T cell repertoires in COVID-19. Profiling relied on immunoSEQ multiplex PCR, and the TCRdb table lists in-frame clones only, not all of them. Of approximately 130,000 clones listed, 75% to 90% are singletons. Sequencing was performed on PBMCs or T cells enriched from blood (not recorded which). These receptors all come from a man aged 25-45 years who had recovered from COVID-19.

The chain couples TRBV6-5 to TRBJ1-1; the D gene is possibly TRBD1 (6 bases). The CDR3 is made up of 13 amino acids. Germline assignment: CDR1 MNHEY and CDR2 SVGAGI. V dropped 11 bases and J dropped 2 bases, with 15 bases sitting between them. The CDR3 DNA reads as TGTGCCGCCGGGGGGGGGCAAAACACTGAAGCTTTCTTT. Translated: CAAGGGQNTEAFF.

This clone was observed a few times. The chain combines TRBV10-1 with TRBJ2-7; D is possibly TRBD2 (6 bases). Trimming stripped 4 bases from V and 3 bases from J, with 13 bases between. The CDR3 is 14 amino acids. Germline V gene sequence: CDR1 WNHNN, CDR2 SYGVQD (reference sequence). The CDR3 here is CASSGKRGYYEQYV. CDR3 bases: TGCGCCAGCAGTGGTAAACGGGGGTACTACGAGCAGTACGTC.

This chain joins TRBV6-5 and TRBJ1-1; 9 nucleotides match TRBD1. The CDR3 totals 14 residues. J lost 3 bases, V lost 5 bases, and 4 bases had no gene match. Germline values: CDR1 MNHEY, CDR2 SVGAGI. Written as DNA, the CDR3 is TGTGCCAGCAGTCGGACAGGGGACCACACTGAAGCTTTCTTT. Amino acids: CASSRTGDHTEAFF.

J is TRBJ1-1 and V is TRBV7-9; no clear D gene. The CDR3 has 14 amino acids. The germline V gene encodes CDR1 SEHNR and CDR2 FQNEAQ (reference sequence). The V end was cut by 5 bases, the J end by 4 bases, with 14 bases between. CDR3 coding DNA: TGTGCCAGCAGCCAGTGGACCCGGGGCACTGAAGCTTTCTTT. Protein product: CASSQWTRGTEAFF.

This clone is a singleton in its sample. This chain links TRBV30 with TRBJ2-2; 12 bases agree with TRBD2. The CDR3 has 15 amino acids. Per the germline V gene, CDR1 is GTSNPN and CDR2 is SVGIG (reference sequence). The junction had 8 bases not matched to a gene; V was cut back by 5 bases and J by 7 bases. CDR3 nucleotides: TGTGCCTGGGACGGACTAGCGGGAATCGGCGGGGAGCTGTTTTTT. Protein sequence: CAWDGLAGIGGELFF.

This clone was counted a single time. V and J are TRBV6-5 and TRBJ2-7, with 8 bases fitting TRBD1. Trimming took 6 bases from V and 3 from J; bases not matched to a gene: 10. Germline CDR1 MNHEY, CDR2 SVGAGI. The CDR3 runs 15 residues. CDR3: CASSPRTGSYYEQYF. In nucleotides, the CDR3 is TGTGCCAGCAGCCCGAGGACAGGGAGTTACTACGAGCAGTACTTC.

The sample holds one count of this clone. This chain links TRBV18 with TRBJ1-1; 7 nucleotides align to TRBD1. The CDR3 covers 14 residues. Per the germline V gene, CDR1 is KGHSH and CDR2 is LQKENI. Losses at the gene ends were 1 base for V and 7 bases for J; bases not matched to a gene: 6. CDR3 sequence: CASSPQGARGEAFF. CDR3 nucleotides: TGTGCCAGCTCACCACAGGGGGCGCGAGGTGAAGCTTTCTTT.

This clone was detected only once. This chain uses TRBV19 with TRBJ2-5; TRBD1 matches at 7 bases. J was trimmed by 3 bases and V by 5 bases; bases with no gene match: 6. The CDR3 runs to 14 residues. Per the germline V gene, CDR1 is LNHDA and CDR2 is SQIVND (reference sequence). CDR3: CASSVGTAKETQYF. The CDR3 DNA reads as TGTGCCAGTAGTGTGGGGACAGCCAAAGAGACCCAGTACTTC.

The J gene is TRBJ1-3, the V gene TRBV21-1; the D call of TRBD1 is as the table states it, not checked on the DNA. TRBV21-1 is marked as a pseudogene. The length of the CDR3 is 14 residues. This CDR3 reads CASSKDREKNTIYF. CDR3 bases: TGTGCCAGCAGCAAAGACAGGGAGAAAAACACCATATATTTT.

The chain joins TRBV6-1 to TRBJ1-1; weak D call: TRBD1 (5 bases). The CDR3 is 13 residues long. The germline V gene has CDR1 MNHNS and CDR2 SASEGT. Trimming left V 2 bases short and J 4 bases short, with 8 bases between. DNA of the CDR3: TGTGCCAGCAGTGAAAGGGGTGCCACTGAAGCTTTCTTT. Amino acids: CASSERGATEAFF.

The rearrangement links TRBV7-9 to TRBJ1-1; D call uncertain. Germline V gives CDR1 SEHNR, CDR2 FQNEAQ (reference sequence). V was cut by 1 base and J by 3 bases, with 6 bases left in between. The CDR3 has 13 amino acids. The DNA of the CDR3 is TGTGCCAGCAGCTTAGATGAGGACACTGAAGCTTTCTTT. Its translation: CASSLDEDTEAFF.

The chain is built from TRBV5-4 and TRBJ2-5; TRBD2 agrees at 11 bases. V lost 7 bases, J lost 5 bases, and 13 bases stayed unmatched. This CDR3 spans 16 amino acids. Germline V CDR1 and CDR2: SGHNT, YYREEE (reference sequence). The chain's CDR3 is CASWRDSGGVHETQYF. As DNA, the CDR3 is TGTGCCAGCTGGAGGGATAGCGGGGGGGTACATGAGACCCAGTACTTC.

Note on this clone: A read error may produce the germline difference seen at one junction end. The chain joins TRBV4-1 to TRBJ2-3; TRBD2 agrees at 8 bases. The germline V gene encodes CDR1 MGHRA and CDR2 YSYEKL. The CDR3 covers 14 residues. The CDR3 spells CASSQDSGGPPREF. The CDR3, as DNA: TGCGCCAGCAGCCAAGATTCGGGGGGGCCTCCGAGGGAATTT.

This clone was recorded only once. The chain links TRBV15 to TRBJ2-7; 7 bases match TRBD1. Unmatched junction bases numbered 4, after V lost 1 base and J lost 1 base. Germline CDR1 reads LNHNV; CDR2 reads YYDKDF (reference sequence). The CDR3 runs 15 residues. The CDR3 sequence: CATSRGGTASYEQYF. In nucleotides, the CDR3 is TGTGCCACCAGCAGAGGAGGGACAGCTTCCTACGAGCAGTACTTC.

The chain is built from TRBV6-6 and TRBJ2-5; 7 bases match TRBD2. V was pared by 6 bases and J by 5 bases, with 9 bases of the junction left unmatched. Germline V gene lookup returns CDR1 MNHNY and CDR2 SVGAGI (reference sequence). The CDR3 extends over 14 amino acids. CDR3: CASSPPGGGETQYF. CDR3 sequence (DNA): TGTGCCAGCAGCCCCCCGGGAGGCGGGGAGACCCAGTACTTC.

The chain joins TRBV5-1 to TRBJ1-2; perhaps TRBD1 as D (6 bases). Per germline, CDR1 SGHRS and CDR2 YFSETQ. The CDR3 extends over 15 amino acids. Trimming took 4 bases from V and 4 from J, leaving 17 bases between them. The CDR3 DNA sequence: TGCGCCAGCAGCGGAGACAGCGTAGGGGGCTATGGCTACACCTTC. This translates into CASSGDSVGGYGYTF.

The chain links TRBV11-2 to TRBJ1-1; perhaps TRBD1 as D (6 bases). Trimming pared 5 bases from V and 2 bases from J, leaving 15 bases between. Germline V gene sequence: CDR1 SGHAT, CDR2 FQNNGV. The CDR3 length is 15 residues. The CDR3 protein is CASSELGHFNTEAFF. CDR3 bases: TGTGCCAGCAGCGAACTGGGACACTTTAACACTGAAGCTTTCTTT.

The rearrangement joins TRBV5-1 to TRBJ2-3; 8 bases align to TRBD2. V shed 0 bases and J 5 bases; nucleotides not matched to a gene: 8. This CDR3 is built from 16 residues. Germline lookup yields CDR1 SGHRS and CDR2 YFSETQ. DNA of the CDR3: TGCGCCAGCAGCTTGGAACGGGAGGGCTGGGAAGATACGCAGTATTTT. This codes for CASSLEREGWEDTQYF.

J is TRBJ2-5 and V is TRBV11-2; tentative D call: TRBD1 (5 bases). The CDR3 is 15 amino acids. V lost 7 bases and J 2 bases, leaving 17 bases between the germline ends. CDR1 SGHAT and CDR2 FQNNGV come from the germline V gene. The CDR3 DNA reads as TGTGCCAGCACTACTAATCCAGGGAAACAAGAGACCCAGTACTTC. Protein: CASTTNPGKQETQYF.

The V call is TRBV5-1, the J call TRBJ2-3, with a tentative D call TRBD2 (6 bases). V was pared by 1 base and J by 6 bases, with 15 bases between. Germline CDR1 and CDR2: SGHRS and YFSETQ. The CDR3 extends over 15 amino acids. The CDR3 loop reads CASSLNGAGGDTQYF. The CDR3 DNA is TGCGCCAGCAGCTTGAACGGGGCCGGAGGGGATACGCAGTATTTT.

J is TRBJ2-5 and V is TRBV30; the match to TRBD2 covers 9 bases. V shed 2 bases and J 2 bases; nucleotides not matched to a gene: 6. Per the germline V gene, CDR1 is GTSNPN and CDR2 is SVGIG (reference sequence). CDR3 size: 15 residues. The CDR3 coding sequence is TGTGCCTGGAGTCCAGACCTAGCGGGACAAGAGACCCAGTACTTC. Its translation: CAWSPDLAGQETQYF.